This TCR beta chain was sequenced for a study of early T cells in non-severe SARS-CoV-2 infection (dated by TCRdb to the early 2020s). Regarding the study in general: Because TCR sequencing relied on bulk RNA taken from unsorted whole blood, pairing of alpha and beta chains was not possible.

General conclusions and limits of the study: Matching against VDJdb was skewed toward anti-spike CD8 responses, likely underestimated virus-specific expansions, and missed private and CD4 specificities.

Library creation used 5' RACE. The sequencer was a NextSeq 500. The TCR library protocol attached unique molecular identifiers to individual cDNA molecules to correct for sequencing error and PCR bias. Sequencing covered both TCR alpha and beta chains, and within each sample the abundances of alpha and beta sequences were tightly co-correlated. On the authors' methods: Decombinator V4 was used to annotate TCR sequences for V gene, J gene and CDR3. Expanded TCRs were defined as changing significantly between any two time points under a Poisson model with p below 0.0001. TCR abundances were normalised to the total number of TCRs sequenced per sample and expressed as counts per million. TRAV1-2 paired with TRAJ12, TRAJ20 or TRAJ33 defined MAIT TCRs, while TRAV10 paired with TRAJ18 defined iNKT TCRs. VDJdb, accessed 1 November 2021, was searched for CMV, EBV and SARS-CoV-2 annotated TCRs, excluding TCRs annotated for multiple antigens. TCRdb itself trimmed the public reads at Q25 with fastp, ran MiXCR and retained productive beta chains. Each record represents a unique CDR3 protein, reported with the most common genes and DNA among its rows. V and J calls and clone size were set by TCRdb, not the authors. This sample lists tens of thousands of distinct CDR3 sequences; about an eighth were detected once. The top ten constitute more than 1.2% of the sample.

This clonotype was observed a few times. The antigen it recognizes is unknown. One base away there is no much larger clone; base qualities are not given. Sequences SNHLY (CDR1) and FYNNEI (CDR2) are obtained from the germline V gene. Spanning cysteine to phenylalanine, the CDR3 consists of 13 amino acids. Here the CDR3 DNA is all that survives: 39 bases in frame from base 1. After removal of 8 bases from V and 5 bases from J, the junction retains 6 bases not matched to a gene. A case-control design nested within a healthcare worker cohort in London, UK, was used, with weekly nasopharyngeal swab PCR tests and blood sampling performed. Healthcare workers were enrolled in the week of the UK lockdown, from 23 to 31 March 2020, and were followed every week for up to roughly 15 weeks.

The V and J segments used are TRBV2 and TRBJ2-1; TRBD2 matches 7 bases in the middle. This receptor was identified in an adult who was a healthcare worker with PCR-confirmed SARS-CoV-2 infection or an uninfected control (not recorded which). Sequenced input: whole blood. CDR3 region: CASQWGGNNEQFF. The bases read TGTGCCAGCCAGTGGGGGGGAAACAATGAGCAGTTCTTC. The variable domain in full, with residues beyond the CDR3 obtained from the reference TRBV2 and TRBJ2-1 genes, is EPEVTQTPSHQVTQMGQEVILRCVPISNHLYFYWYRQILGQKVEFLVSFYNNEISEKSEIFDDQFSVERPDGSNFTLKIRSTKLEDSAMYFCASQWGGNNEQFFGPGTRLTVL.